This record concerns one TCR beta chain sequence. Its cognate antigen has yet to be identified. Per-base quality was not reported, and no clone a single base away is much larger than it. The meaning of the sample's time point label: cycle 1 day 1 (C1D1), immediately before nivolumab initiation. Every trial patient had relapsed following autologous stem cell transplantation, and prior brentuximab vedotin exposure was what differed among cohorts A, B and C. Magnetic negative selection with a Miltenyi CD4+ T cell isolation kit was used to purify CD4+ T cells from thawed PBMCs. The trial cohort included 55 to 65 patients with relapsed/refractory classical Hodgkin lymphoma, and each patient had a best overall response of complete response, partial response or progressive disease. Single-agent nivolumab was administered to trial patients in the multi-cohort phase II CheckMate 205 trial. An independent review committee assessed best overall response by applying the 2007 International Working Group response criteria. Trial PBMCs were obtained immediately prior to nivolumab initiation (C1D1) and on therapy at cycle 2 day 1 and cycle 4 day 1. Peripheral blood was collected in 8 mL Vacutainer Cell Preparation Tubes, from which PBMCs were isolated by centrifugation and then cryopreserved. Purified CD4+ and CD8+ fractions were prepared only for cases in which an additional PBMC sample was available. Magnetically labelled cells were depleted on LS columns in a quadroMACS separator, and the flow-through was collected as the purified fraction.

The Qiagen DNeasy kit was used to extract genomic DNA from unsorted PBMCs and from the negatively selected CD4+ and CD8+ fractions. TCR beta CDR3 regions were subjected to amplification by immunoSEQ multiplex PCR with primers that anneal to V and J segments. Amplification bias was minimized using a synthetic immune receptor repertoire, and residual bias was removed computationally after sequencing. The authors processed their data as follows. Custom Python scripts were used to quantify repertoire diversity as the Shannon entropy index. Unsorted, CD4+ and CD8+ repertoires were examined separately, except in combined analyses, for which CD4+ and CD8+ sequences were merged in silico. Clonal expansion was defined as a frequency increase of at least 2-fold after treatment compared with C1D1, and clones undetected at baseline were assigned a pseudocount of 0.5. Singleton clones were defined as clones with 0 or 1 copy at C1D1, and non-singleton clones were defined as clones with 2 or more copies. By matching protein sequences in sorted samples from the same patient, clones expanded in unsorted samples were annotated as CD4+, CD8+ or unknown. Wilcoxon tests on paired samples were used to test changes in diversity from C1D1 to C4D1. TCRdb mirrors the immuneACCESS table, restricted to in-frame sequences. Some clones are absent from its copies; in checked studies, under half trace to an unresolved V gene, and the reason for the others is unknown. From that table come the V and J calls and clone size; the DNA was used to work out D and trimming. The sample data list approximately 4,200 clones, and approximately 88% of these were observed just once. The ten largest account for roughly 0.96% of the sample.

From the germline V gene, CDR1 is SGHRS and CDR2 is YFSETQ. The CDR3 goes from the cysteine to the phenylalanine over 14 residues. The retained sequence is limited to the CDR3, 42 bases, with the frame set at the first base. The V end loses 3 bases and the J end loses 3 bases, and a stretch of 9 bases separates them. The data belong to a study of PD-1 blockade in classical Hodgkin lymphoma (dated by TCRdb to 2018 to 2021). Some background on the complete study: Nivolumab dosing was 3 mg/kg intravenously every 2 weeks, continuing until either disease progression or unacceptable toxicity. The study used TCR beta sequencing and CyTOF to define a peripheral blood immune signature of response to PD-1 blockade in classical Hodgkin lymphoma.

Results and caveats for the whole study, not just this receptor: Baseline TCR diversity was reported to be lower in newly diagnosed patients than in healthy donors, and even lower in relapsed/refractory patients. Lower diversity was seen in patients whose nivolumab began less than 1 year after ASCT, and these patients were left out of later analyses so that immune reconstitution would not confound the results. Baseline diversity similar to that of newly diagnosed patients was observed in trial patients achieving complete response, whereas significantly lower diversity was observed in partial responders and progressors. The study was restricted to a single clinical trial cohort, and the causes of repertoire differences, possibly disease activity or prior therapy, were left undefined. By C4D1, a significant rise was seen in CD4+ TCR diversity but not in CD8+ TCR diversity (p=0.0027 vs p=0.16), and the rise was most apparent among complete responders (p=0.02).

The TCR originated in a human donor with classical Hodgkin lymphoma. The rearrangement combines TRBV5-1 with TRBJ1-4; tentative D gene TRBD1, with 5 bases matching. The sequencing here drew on CD4+ T cells from blood, taken at baseline. The CDR3 reads CASSSDTPNEKLFF. The nucleotides read TGCGCCAGCAGCTCGGACACTCCTAATGAAAAACTGTTTTTT.